Listed here are 19 T cell receptor beta chains from one sample, sequenced in a study of graft-versus-host responses after intestinal transplantation. This table comes from immunoSEQ multiplex PCR, and its TCRdb copy is limited to in-frame clones, with some not included. The table records about 100,000 clones, about 88% of them present only once. What these receptors recognize is not known. Here the sequenced sample was unstimulated CD4+ T cells sorted from spleen or lymph node cells, taken before transplant. The receptors were gathered from a human donor who was the organ donor for an intestinal transplant.

The chain carries TRBV6-1 and TRBJ1-6, with no clear D. The CDR3 loop spans 17 amino acids. V lost 6 bases and J 0 bases, leaving 15 bases between the germline ends. Germline V gene sequence: CDR1 MNHNS, CDR2 SASEGT. CDR3 DNA sequence: TGTGCCAGCAGCGAAAGACTGATTAGCTCCTATAATTCACCCCTCCACTTT. Encoded protein: CASSERLISSYNSPLHF.

In its sample, this clone was seen once. The chain combines TRBV28 with TRBJ2-1; 8 bases fit TRBD2. The CDR3 length is 12 residues. The V segment lost 6 bases and the J segment 8 bases; nucleotides outside the gene matches: 3. Germline CDR1 is MDHEN and CDR2 is SYDVKM. In DNA form, the CDR3 reads TGTGCCAGCAGGCGGGGGGCCGATGAGCAGTTCTTC. Residues: CASRRGADEQFF.

The V gene is TRBV9, the J gene TRBJ1-4; 8 nucleotides line up with TRBD1. Germline CDR1 reads SGDLS; CDR2 reads YYNGEE. The CDR3 is 14 amino acids. J was trimmed by 8 bases and V by 5 bases; bases with no gene match: 8. The CDR3 DNA follows: TGTGCCAGCAGTGCCGACAGGGGTGGCGAAAAACTGTTTTTT. This sequence encodes CASSADRGGEKLFF.

CDR3 nucleotide sequence: TGTGCCAGCAGCACCCAGGGGAGCTACGAGCAGTACTTC. Translation: CASSTQGSYEQYF. The chain couples TRBV13 to TRBJ2-7, with a possible D match to TRBD1 (6 bases). Germline lookup yields CDR1 PRHDT and CDR2 FYEKMQ (reference sequence). V lost 5 bases and J 3 bases, leaving 11 bases between the germline ends. This CDR3 is 13 amino acids long.

This chain joins TRBV4-1 and TRBJ1-1, with TRBD1 matching over 8 bases. V gave up 3 bases and J gave up 6 bases; unmatched junction bases: 9. In germline, CDR1 is MGHRA, CDR2 YSYEKL. This CDR3 has 15 residues. CDR3 region: CASSQVGQEGSEAFF. The CDR3, as DNA: TGCGCCAGCAGCCAGGTGGGACAGGAGGGGTCTGAAGCTTTCTTT.

The rearrangement joins TRBV7-3 to TRBJ2-1; 8 positions agree with TRBD2. The V gene's germline CDR1 is SGHTA and CDR2 FQGTGA. CDR3 length: 18 amino acids. The junction had 16 bases not matched to a gene; V was cut back by 2 bases and J by 7 bases. The CDR3 sequence: CASSLWPPGAGGGNEQFF. CDR3 coding DNA: TGTGCCAGCAGCTTATGGCCCCCGGGGGCGGGGGGAGGAAATGAGCAGTTCTTC.

The chain has TRBV5-6 and TRBJ1-2; 8 bases agree with TRBD1. The CDR3 spans 14 residues. Trimming took 4 bases from V and 8 from J; bases not matched to a gene: 10. The germline gives CDR1 SGHDT, CDR2 YYEEEE. The CDR3 protein is CASSRQGQGRGYTF. The CDR3, as DNA: TGTGCCAGCAGCCGCCAAGGACAGGGCAGGGGCTACACCTTC. Drawing the rest from reference TRBV5-6 and TRBJ1-2, the complete variable domain is DAGVTQSPTHLIKTRGQQVTLRCSPKSGHDTVSWYQQALGQGPQFIFQYYEEEERQRGNFPDRFSGHQFPNYSSELNVNALLLGDSALYLCASSRQGQGRGYTFGSGTRLTVV.

About this clone itself: The junction and the germline gene differ at one end; a read error may be behind it. CDR3 sequence reads: CATSTGLVNSPLHF. The DNA of the CDR3 is TGTGCCACCAGTACAGGGCTTGTAAATTCACCCCTCCACTTT. This chain uses TRBV6-5 with TRBJ1-6; tentative D call: TRBD1 (6 bases). The CDR3 covers 14 residues. CDR1 and CDR2 from the germline V gene are MNHEY and SVGAGI.

In DNA, the CDR3 is TGTGCCAGCTCACCGGGGGTGAACACTGAAGCTTTCTTT. It encodes CASSPGVNTEAFF. The chain combines TRBV18 with TRBJ1-1, with TRBD1 as a possible D gene (5 bases). The CDR3 length is 13 residues. Germline V gene sequence: CDR1 KGHSH, CDR2 LQKENI. V lost 3 bases and J 0 bases, leaving 5 bases between the germline ends.

The genes are TRBV10-3 and TRBJ1-2; D gene uncertain. CDR3 size: 14 residues. Germline V gives CDR1 ENHRY, CDR2 SYGVKD. Trimming removed 3 bases from V and 8 bases from J, with 16 bases in between. CDR3 residues: CAISEVPALRGYTF. The CDR3 region has the DNA TGTGCCATCAGTGAAGTCCCCGCTCTTCGAGGCTACACCTTC.

DNA for the CDR3: TGTGCCAGCAGTTACTCGAGTACGGACAGGGGTGGGGAGCAGTACTTC. It codes for CASSYSSTDRGGEQYF. V and J are TRBV6-6 and TRBJ2-5; TRBD1 aligns across 9 bases. Germline V gene sequence: CDR1 MNHNY, CDR2 SVGAGI (reference sequence). The V gene end was trimmed by 0 bases and the J gene end by 11 bases; junction bases not matched to a gene: 13. The CDR3 extends over 16 amino acids.

V and J are TRBV28 and TRBJ1-3; D remains unclear. CDR1 MDHEN and CDR2 SYDVKM come from the germline V gene. CDR3 length equals 16 residues. V gave up 3 bases and J gave up 0 bases, with 12 bases separating them. CDR3 bases: TGTGCCAGCAGTTTTTCGAAAGTTCTCTCTGGAAACACCATATATTTT. Translated, it gives CASSFSKVLSGNTIYF.

This chain connects TRBV6-5 to TRBJ1-3; D is undetermined. The CDR3 totals 15 residues. The ends were cut back, 2 bases at V and 4 bases at J, with 12 bases in the middle. Germline-derived CDR1 and CDR2 are MNHEY and SVGAGI. The CDR3 is CASSYASIEGNTIYF. In nucleotides, the CDR3 is TGTGCCAGCAGTTACGCCTCGATAGAGGGAAACACCATATATTTT.

The chain employs TRBV6-1 and TRBJ1-5, with D possibly TRBD1 on 5 matching bases. The V gene's germline CDR1 is MNHNS and CDR2 SASEGT. Deletions cut 8 bases from V and 1 base from J, with 9 bases between. The CDR3 length is 13 residues. The chain's CDR3 is CASGDWSNQPQHF. In nucleotides, the CDR3 is TGTGCCAGCGGGGACTGGAGCAATCAGCCCCAGCATTTT.

The chain recombines TRBV29-1 with TRBJ2-4; no definite D call. This CDR3 spans 13 amino acids. V was pared by 4 bases and J by 0 bases, with 7 bases between. The germline CDR1 and CDR2 sequences are SQVTM and ANQGSEA. CDR3 coding DNA: TGCAGCGTTGTAGGGTTAGCCAAAAACATTCAGTACTTC. This translates into CSVVGLAKNIQYF.

This sequence joins TRBV2 and TRBJ1-2, with TRBD1 as a possible D gene (5 bases). This CDR3 has 13 amino acids. The V and J ends lost 6 bases and 4 bases respectively, with 12 bases between them. Germline loops: CDR1 SNHLY, CDR2 FYNNEI. The CDR3 nucleotides are TGTGCCAGCAGCCTACAGGCTGGCTATGGCTACACCTTC. Translating gives CASSLQAGYGYTF.

The chain is built from TRBV2 and TRBJ1-1, with D unresolved. CDR1 is SNHLY and CDR2 is FYNNEI in the germline V gene. The V end lost 4 bases, the J end lost 1 base, and 10 bases lay between the germline ends. The CDR3 is made up of 14 amino acids. CDR3 in DNA: TGTGCCAGCAGTGTGTTAAAGGCGAACACTGAAGCTTTCTTT. It encodes CASSVLKANTEAFF.

The chain couples TRBV30 to TRBJ2-5; 9 bases agree with TRBD2. J was trimmed by 5 bases and V by 2 bases; bases with no gene match: 15. This CDR3 region has 17 residues. Germline V gene data show CDR1 as GTSNPN and CDR2 as SVGIG (reference sequence). The CDR3 bases are TGTGCCTGGAGTATAGGGTGGCGGGGGGGCCGGGGGGAGACCCAGTACTTC. Translating gives CAWSIGWRGGRGETQYF.

This chain joins TRBV5-6 and TRBJ1-5; a possible D gene is TRBD1 (6 bases). This CDR3 has 14 residues. The germline CDR1 and CDR2 sequences are SGHDT and YYEEEE. V lost 3 bases to trimming and J lost 3 bases, with 10 bases between them. The CDR3 loop is CASSSGQYNQPQHF. The CDR3 bases are TGTGCCAGCAGCTCAGGACAGTACAATCAGCCCCAGCATTTT.